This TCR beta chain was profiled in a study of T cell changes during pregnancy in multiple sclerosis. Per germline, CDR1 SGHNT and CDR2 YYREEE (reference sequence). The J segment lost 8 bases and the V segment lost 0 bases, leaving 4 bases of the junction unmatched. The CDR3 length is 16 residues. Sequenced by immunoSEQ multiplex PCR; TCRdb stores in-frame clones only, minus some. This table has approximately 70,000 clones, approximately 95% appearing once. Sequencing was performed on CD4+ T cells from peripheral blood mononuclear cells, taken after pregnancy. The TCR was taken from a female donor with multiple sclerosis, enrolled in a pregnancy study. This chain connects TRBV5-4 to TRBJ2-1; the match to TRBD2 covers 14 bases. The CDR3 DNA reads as TGTGCCAGCAGCTTGGCCGGGACTAGCGGGAGTGATGAGCAGTTCTTC. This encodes CASSLAGTSGSDEQFF. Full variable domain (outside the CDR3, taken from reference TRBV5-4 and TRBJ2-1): ETGVTQSPTHLIKTRGQQVTLRCSSQSGHNTVSWYQQALGQGPQFIFQYYREEENGRGNFPPRFSGLQFPNYSSELNVNALELDDSALYLCASSLAGTSGSDEQFFGPGTRLTVL.